The subject of this entry is one T cell receptor beta chain. The sample is drawn from a study of cytomegalovirus exposure and HLA in healthy donors. From germline, CDR1 is SQVTM and CDR2 ANQGSEA. CDR3 size: 15 residues. PCR involved 60 Vbeta and 13 Jbeta primers. TCRdb's copy holds only in-frame clones and misses some; the assay was immunoSEQ multiplex PCR. The table records 100,000 to 150,000 clones, around 78% of them present only once. The sequence was collected from a man aged 45-60 years in good health and CMV-seronegative. V gene TRBV29-1 combines with J gene TRBJ2-5, with a possible D match to TRBD1 (5 bases). Sequences were obtained from PBMCs. The chain's CDR3 is CSGYDSRADQETQYF. As DNA, the CDR3 is TGCAGTGGCTATGACAGCCGAGCCGACCAAGAGACCCAGTACTTC.